This TCR beta chain was captured in a study of cytomegalovirus exposure and HLA in healthy donors. Vbeta (60) and Jbeta (13) primers were used in the PCR. Produced via immunoSEQ multiplex PCR; TCRdb's table is partial and in-frame only. The profile shows about 300,000 clones, 86% of them singletons. Germline trimming cut 5 bases from V and 4 bases from J; bases unmatched to any gene: 5. The CDR3 extends over 13 amino acids. Germline V gives CDR1 SGHTA, CDR2 FQGNSA. This sequence was found in a middle-aged man in good health and CMV-seropositive. This chain joins TRBV7-2 and TRBJ2-7; TRBD2 matches at 7 bases. Source material: PBMCs. CDR3 in amino acids: CASSPGRGYEQYF. CDR3 nucleotide sequence: TGTGCCAGCAGCCCCGGGCGGGGGTACGAGCAGTACTTC.